The 22 T cell receptor beta chains presented below share a single source sample, sequenced in a study of blood T cell repertoires in COVID-19. TCRdb keeps only in-frame clones here, not all; method: immunoSEQ multiplex PCR. The table shows 400,000 or so clones, with roughly 89% occurring only once. The specimen was peripheral blood. These receptors were collected from a man aged 18 to 29 with COVID-19, enrolled during active disease.

The rearrangement joins TRBV25-1 to TRBJ2-7, with D perhaps TRBD2 (6 bases). Trimming took 7 bases from V and 2 from J, leaving 12 bases between them. The CDR3 extends over 13 amino acids. Germline values: CDR1 MGHDK, CDR2 SYGVNS. This chain's CDR3 is CASTEWGAYEQYF. The DNA for the CDR3 is TGTGCCAGCACCGAATGGGGGGCCTACGAGCAGTACTTC.

The chain has TRBV6-4 and TRBJ1-1; maybe TRBD1 (6 bases). V gave up 7 bases and J gave up 6 bases, with 18 bases separating them. This CDR3 is 14 amino acids long. Germline CDR1 MRHNA, CDR2 SNTAGT. This CDR3 reads CASKRGKAGSEAFF. Here the CDR3 DNA reads TGTGCCAGCAAAAGGGGGAAAGCAGGGTCTGAAGCTTTCTTT.

The CDR3 bases are TGCGCCAGCAGCCAAACCTTTATGGGGGCACCCGGGGAGCTGTTTTTT. Translating it yields CASSQTFMGAPGELFF. V and J are TRBV4-1 and TRBJ2-2, with D perhaps TRBD1 (6 bases). Per germline, CDR1 MGHRA and CDR2 YSYEKL. This CDR3 region has 16 residues. Trimming left V 2 bases short and J 6 bases short, with 16 bases between.

The gene calls are TRBV14 and TRBJ2-1; 7 bases are a match to TRBD2. The CDR3 length is 17 residues. The ends lost 5 bases at V and 4 bases at J; junction bases unmatched: 14. Germline CDR1 and CDR2: SGHDN and FVKESK. The CDR3 is CASSISRLALSYNEQFF. The CDR3 DNA is TGTGCCAGCAGCATCTCAAGACTAGCCCTGTCTTACAATGAGCAGTTCTTC.

The J gene is TRBJ2-7, the V gene TRBV7-2; unclear D gene. CDR3 size: 14 residues. V lost 1 base and J lost 2, with 9 bases in between. Germline V lookup: CDR1 SGHTA, CDR2 FQGNSA. The CDR3 reads CASSLDSNAYEQYF. The CDR3 DNA is TGTGCCAGCAGCTTAGACAGCAATGCCTACGAGCAGTACTTC.

This clone was detected only once. The gene calls are TRBV12-3 or TRBV12-4 and TRBJ2-1, with D perhaps matching TRBD2 (6 bases). V gave up 3 bases and J gave up 7 bases, with 10 bases separating them. This CDR3 has 13 residues. The CDR3 DNA is TGTGCCAGCAGTTTGAGTGGAGGGAATGAGCAGTTCTTC. Encoded protein: CASSLSGGNEQFF.

The gene calls are TRBV9 and TRBJ2-1, with 7 bases that match TRBD2. The CDR3 is 15 residues long. Germline CDR1 SGDLS, CDR2 YYNGEE. V lost 0 bases, J lost 3 bases, and 3 bases stayed unmatched. CDR3 bases: TGTGCCAGCAGCGTAGCGGCTAGCGGCTACAATGAGCAGTTCTTC. Protein product: CASSVAASGYNEQFF. The full variable domain, rest sourced from reference TRBV9 and TRBJ2-1, is DSGVTQTPKHLITATGQRVTLRCSPRSGDLSVYWYQQSLDQGLQFLIQYYNGEERAKGNILERFSAQQFPDLHSELNLSSLELGDSALYFCASSVAASGYNEQFFGPGTRLTVL.

V and J are TRBV24-1 and TRBJ2-1; 7 positions match TRBD2. This CDR3 comprises 15 residues. The trim removed 4 bases at V and 4 bases at J, leaving 6 bases unmatched. Germline V gene sequence: CDR1 KGHDR, CDR2 SFDVKD. The CDR3 protein is CATSETGGEYNEQFF. CDR3 DNA sequence: TGTGCCACCAGTGAAACTGGGGGGGAGTACAATGAGCAGTTCTTC.

The chain links TRBV19 to TRBJ2-1, with 9 bases matching TRBD2. The junction had 4 bases not matched to a gene; V was cut back by 4 bases and J by 6 bases. This CDR3 comprises 14 residues. Looked up from germline, CDR1 is LNHDA and CDR2 is SQIVND (reference sequence). In DNA form, the CDR3 reads TGTGCCAGTAGTAGCGGGGGGGCGGGCAATGAGCAGTTCTTC. This gives the protein CASSSGGAGNEQFF.

The V gene is TRBV6-5, the J gene TRBJ1-2, with 8 bases matching TRBD1. Germline V gene lookup returns CDR1 MNHEY and CDR2 SVGAGI. With 8 bases clipped from V and 4 bases from J, the junction kept 12 bases outside the gene matches. The CDR3 runs 15 residues. The DNA of the CDR3 is TGTGCCAGCGAAATTTCCCGGACAGGGACCTATGGCTACACCTTC. This encodes CASEISRTGTYGYTF.

The V call is TRBV5-4, the J call TRBJ2-7; 7 nucleotides agree with TRBD2. Looked up from germline, CDR1 is SGHNT and CDR2 is YYREEE (reference sequence). This CDR3 has 13 residues. V trimming: 2 bases; J trimming: 6 bases; junction bases outside the gene matches: 5. This CDR3 is CASSFGREREQYF. In nucleotides, the CDR3 is TGTGCCAGCAGCTTTGGGAGGGAGCGCGAGCAGTACTTC.

The genes are TRBV2 and TRBJ2-7; 10 nucleotides line up with TRBD2. The germline V gene has CDR1 SNHLY and CDR2 FYNNEI. CDR3 length: 18 residues. J was trimmed by 4 bases and V by 6 bases; bases with no gene match: 18. CDR3 nucleotides: TGTGCCAGCAGAGACTTCGGACTAGCGGAAGGAACTCCATACGAGCAGTACTTC. Encoded protein: CASRDFGLAEGTPYEQYF.

Details on this clone: The same CDR3 is also encoded by other DNA sequences in this sample. The chain joins TRBV9 to TRBJ1-3; D uncertain. CDR3 length: 13 residues. V lost 1 base to trimming and J lost 4 bases, with 6 bases between them. Germline V gives CDR1 SGDLS, CDR2 YYNGEE. CDR3 bases: TGTGCCAGCAGCGTAAACAGCGGAAACACCATATATTTT. Protein: CASSVNSGNTIYF.

V and J are TRBV11-2 and TRBJ2-5; TRBD1 agrees at 11 bases. The CDR3 spans 17 residues. Germline loops: CDR1 SGHAT, CDR2 FQNNGV. V gave up 4 bases and J gave up 1 base; unmatched junction bases: 8. The CDR3 is CASSWRGTGGPQETQYF. The CDR3 nucleotides are TGTGCCAGCAGCTGGAGGGGGACAGGGGGTCCCCAAGAGACCCAGTACTTC.

The CDR3 DNA sequence: TGCGCCAGCAGCCGGGGACAGGGAGCTTCCTACGAGCAGTACTTC. Protein: CASSRGQGASYEQYF. The rearrangement links TRBV5-1 to TRBJ2-7; 9 nucleotides line up with TRBD1. Germline V gene data show CDR1 as SGHRS and CDR2 as YFSETQ. The ends lost 4 bases at V and 1 base at J; junction bases unmatched: 6. The CDR3 is made up of 15 amino acids.

The chain uses TRBV7-2 and TRBJ1-6; D unclear. The CDR3 contains 14 residues. Germline V gene data show CDR1 as SGHTA and CDR2 as FQGNSA. Trimming cost V 1 base and J 8 bases, with 9 bases left between them. The CDR3 DNA reads TGTGCCAGCAGCTTAGTCGCGGCCGATTCACCCCTCCACTTT. This codes for CASSLVAADSPLHF.

The J gene is TRBJ1-5, the V gene TRBV7-9; D not resolved. The CDR3 is 14 residues long. Between the trimmed V and J ends, which lost 0 bases and 6 bases, there was a span of 9 bases. Germline CDR1 and CDR2: SEHNR and FQNEAQ (reference sequence). The DNA of the CDR3 is TGTGCCAGCAGCTTAGCGCCGGGTGTTCAGCCCCAGCATTTT. Protein sequence: CASSLAPGVQPQHF.

CDR3: CASSPGLAYTGELFF. In DNA, the CDR3 is TGTGCCAGCAGCCCCGGACTAGCATACACCGGGGAGCTGTTTTTT. The rearrangement joins TRBV7-6 to TRBJ2-2, with 8 bases lining up with TRBD2. CDR3 size: 15 residues. Germline loops: CDR1 SGHVS, CDR2 FNYEAQ. V lost 5 bases, J lost 3 bases, and 5 bases stayed unmatched.

The chain carries TRBV7-8 and TRBJ1-4, with 7 nucleotides matching TRBD1. Losses at the gene ends were 5 bases for V and 7 bases for J; bases not matched to a gene: 4. CDR1 and CDR2 from the germline V gene are SGHVS and FQNEAQ. The CDR3 consists of 13 residues. The CDR3: CASSTGQAEKLFF. CDR3 coding DNA: TGTGCCAGCAGCACCGGACAGGCTGAAAAACTGTTTTTT.

This clone was found a few times. The gene calls are TRBV12-5 and TRBJ1-2; 7 bases are a match to TRBD1. Trimming cost V 6 bases and J 3 bases; bases outside gene matches: 7. Germline V lookup: CDR1 LGHNT, CDR2 FRNRAP. The length of the CDR3 is 14 residues. The CDR3 nucleotides read TGTGCTAGTGGGGAGACAGGGATTGACTATGGCTACACCTTC. It yields the protein CASGETGIDYGYTF.

The rearrangement joins TRBV7-9 to TRBJ2-7; TRBD1 agrees at 7 bases. The V segment lost 4 bases and the J segment 4 bases; nucleotides outside the gene matches: 4. This CDR3 comprises 13 residues. Germline CDR1 reads SEHNR; CDR2 reads FQNEAQ (reference sequence). CDR3 coding DNA: TGTGCCAGCAGCTCATCAGGGGGATACGAGCAGTACTTC. Encoded protein: CASSSSGGYEQYF.

This sequence joins TRBV10-2 and TRBJ2-6, with D possibly TRBD1 on 5 matching bases. Germline CDR1 and CDR2: WSHSY and SAAADI. V was shortened by 4 bases and J by 0 bases, with 13 bases between the two germline ends. The CDR3 has 17 amino acids. The CDR3 region has the DNA TGCGCCAGCAGTGGAATGGGGCGGCCCTCTGGGGCCAACGTCCTGACTTTC. This translates into CASSGMGRPSGANVLTF.